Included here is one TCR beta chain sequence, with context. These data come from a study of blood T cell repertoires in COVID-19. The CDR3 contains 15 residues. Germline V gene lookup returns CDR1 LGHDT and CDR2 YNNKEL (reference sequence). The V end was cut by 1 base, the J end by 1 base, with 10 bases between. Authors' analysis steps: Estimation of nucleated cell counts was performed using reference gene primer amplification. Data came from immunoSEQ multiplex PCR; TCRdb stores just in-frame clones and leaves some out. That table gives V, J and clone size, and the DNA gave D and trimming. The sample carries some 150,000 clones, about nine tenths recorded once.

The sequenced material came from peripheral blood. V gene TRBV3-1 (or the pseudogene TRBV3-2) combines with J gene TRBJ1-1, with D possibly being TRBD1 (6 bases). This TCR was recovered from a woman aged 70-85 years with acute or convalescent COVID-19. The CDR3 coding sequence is TGTGCCAGCAGCCAAGGGACAGCATCGAACACTGAAGCTTTCTTT. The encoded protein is CASSQGTASNTEAFF.